This T cell receptor beta chain emerged from a study of OX40 agonist ivuxolimab in advanced cancers. About the full investigation: Ivuxolimab was an agonistic, fully human IgG2 monoclonal antibody directed against OX40 (CD134), a costimulatory receptor. The paper covers the monotherapy dose-escalation part of the phase I ivuxolimab trial, which included N of about 51 patients. Among the roughly 50 dose-escalation patients, around 19 had hepatocellular carcinoma, roughly 15 melanoma, 9 renal cell carcinoma and 9 head and neck cancer. Three dose-escalation patients achieved partial responses, one with hepatocellular carcinoma and two with cutaneous melanoma. The point of sequencing TCRbeta in the periphery was to test whether ivuxolimab changed TCR sequence diversity and drove clonal T-cell expansion. Intravenous ivuxolimab was administered to patients every 2 weeks at six dose levels: 0.01, 0.1, 0.3, 1.5, 3 and 10 mg/kg. In the dose-escalation cohort, 75% to 85% of patients were male, and the mean age was 60 years with a range of roughly 23 to 79. Prior anti-PD-1, anti-PD-L1 or anti-CTLA-4 therapy was permitted, and about two fifths of dose-escalation patients had received checkpoint inhibitors.

The CDR3 holds 15 amino acids from the cysteine to the phenylalanine. The DNA shown is the 45-base CDR3, in frame from base 1. V trim: 8 bases; J trim: 3 bases; unmatched bases: 9. CDR1 and CDR2, per the germline V gene (reference sequence), are MNHEY and SMNVEV. Genomic DNA was isolated from the sorted cells so that the TCRbeta CDR3 region could be sequenced. The immunoSEQ Assay was used to sequence the TCRbeta CDR3 regions. In its TCRdb copy, this immuneACCESS table keeps in-frame sequences only and misses some clones. Where compared with another copy, unresolved V genes explain less than half of these, and the others have no known cause. In this sample the table shows approximately 58,000 clones, 70% to 85% of which occur a single time. The ten largest clones capture over 1.3% of the sample. The trial excluded patients who had a history of autoimmune disease or were on systemic immunosuppression. Peripheral blood for TCR sequencing was drawn from every dose cohort at baseline, at cycle 4 day 1 and at cycle 7 day 1. The samples were drawn from a first-in-human, open-label, multicenter phase I dose-escalation trial of ivuxolimab. The trial enrolled adults with locally advanced or metastatic head and neck squamous cell, hepatocellular, melanoma or renal cell carcinoma. Before TCR sequencing, CD4+ T cells and CD8+ T cells were sorted from peripheral blood as separate populations.

Comments on this clone: Which antigen it targets is not known. No clone much larger than this one lies a single base away; base qualities are absent.

The research as a whole found: Partial responders in the 0.1-3.0 mg/kg groups had among the lowest normalized peripheral clonal expansion, especially among CD8+ T cells. Which antigens the clonally expanded peripheral T cells were specific for was not determined. After ivuxolimab, expanded clones were on average more numerous among CD8+ T cells than among CD4+ T cells. Low levels of normalized T-cell clonal expansion were also seen in some nonresponding patients. At doses from 0.1 to 3.0 mg/kg, clonal expansion was seen in both CD4+ and CD8+ blood T cells between baseline and week 6.

Sequenced material: CD4+ or CD8+ T cells sorted from blood, taken in a trial of the OX40 agonist ivuxolimab. The TCR comes from an adult with an advanced solid tumor such as melanoma, head and neck, liver or kidney cancer. The rearrangement combines TRBV27 with TRBJ2-5, with 10 bases aligning to TRBD2. The DNA sequence is given as TGTGCCAGCGCGAATCTAGCGGGAGTGAAAGAGACCCAGTACTTC. It translates as CASANLAGVKETQYF.